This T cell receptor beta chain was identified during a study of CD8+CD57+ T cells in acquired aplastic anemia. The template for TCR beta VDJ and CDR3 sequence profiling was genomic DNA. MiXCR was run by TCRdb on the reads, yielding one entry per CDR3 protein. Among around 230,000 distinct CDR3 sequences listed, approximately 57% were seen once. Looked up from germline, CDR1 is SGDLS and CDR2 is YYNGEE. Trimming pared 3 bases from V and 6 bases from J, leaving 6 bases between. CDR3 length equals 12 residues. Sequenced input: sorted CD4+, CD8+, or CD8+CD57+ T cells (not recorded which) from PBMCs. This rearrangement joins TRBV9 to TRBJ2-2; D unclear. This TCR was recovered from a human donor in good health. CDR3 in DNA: TGTGCCAGCAGCGGCCACGCCGGGGAGCTGTTTTTT. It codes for CASSGHAGELFF.